Listed below are T cell receptor beta chains from one sample, sequenced in a study of OX40 agonist ivuxolimab in advanced cancers. Produced via immunoSEQ multiplex PCR; TCRdb's table is partial and in-frame only. The sample lists some 71,000 clones, 80% to 85% occurring once. The material was CD4+ or CD8+ T cells sorted from blood, obtained in a trial of the OX40 agonist ivuxolimab. The receptor set was obtained from an adult with an advanced solid tumor such as melanoma, head and neck, liver or kidney cancer. CDR3s include the opening cysteine and the closing phenylalanine or tryptophan. The D gene is left open where the match is weak. Some rows mark clone size as missing; the rest say once, few, many or name a class of expanded clone.

>TRBJ2-5|-|-|TRBV5-6
CASSLTGRETQYF
TGTGCCAGCAGCTTGACAGGGCGAGAGACCCAGTACTTC
>TRBJ1-2|-|-|TRBV12-5
CASGLVVDRTDDGYTF
TGTGCTAGTGGTTTGGTAGTGGACAGAACTGACGATGGCTACACCTTC
>TRBJ2-3|once|-|TRBV7-2
CASSPAPTGSAKDTQYF
TGTGCCAGCAGCCCTGCCCCAACAGGATCGGCGAAAGATACGCAGTATTTT
>TRBJ2-1|-|-|TRBV5-1
CASRGGMNEQFF
TGCGCCAGCAGAGGAGGGATGAATGAGCAGTTCTTC
>TRBJ2-1|-|TRBD2|TRBV9
CASSVGLAGSEQFF
TGTGCCAGCAGCGTAGGGCTAGCGGGGAGTGAGCAGTTCTTC
>TRBJ1-5|-|-|TRBV5-4
CASSLEGRQPQHF
TGTGCCAGCAGCTTGGAGGGGCGCCAGCCCCAGCATTTT
>TRBJ1-4|-|-|TRBV28
CASALPGSNEKLFF
TGTGCCAGCGCGCTCCCGGGATCTAATGAAAAACTGTTTTTT
>TRBJ1-5|-|-|TRBV6-6
CASSYDRRGNQPQHF
TGTGCCAGCAGTTACGACAGGAGAGGCAATCAGCCCCAGCATTTT
>TRBJ2-3|-|TRBD2|TRBV9
CASSVALSGSTDTQYF
TGTGCCAGCAGCGTAGCTCTTAGCGGGAGCACAGATACGCAGTATTTT
>TRBJ2-1|-|-|TRBV6-5
CASSVGAEQFF
TGTGCCAGCAGCGTAGGGGCTGAGCAGTTCTTC
>TRBJ2-3|-|-|TRBV5-6
CASSSSTTDTQYF
TGTGCCAGCAGCTCATCGACAACAGATACGCAGTATTTT
>TRBJ1-5|-|TRBD1|TRBV29-1
CSVDAVGRGLPVQHF
TGCAGCGTTGATGCTGTGGGCAGGGGGCTTCCCGTTCAGCATTTT
>TRBJ2-1|-|-|TRBV10-3
CAISESLRANEQFF
TGTGCCATCAGTGAGTCGTTAAGAGCGAATGAGCAGTTCTTC
>TRBJ2-7|-|-|TRBV7-9
CASSPSGTSRREQYF
TGTGCCAGCAGCCCTTCCGGGACTTCCCGAAGGGAGCAGTACTTC
>TRBJ1-4|-|-|TRBV15
CATSRDQGVGEKLFF
TGTGCCACCAGCAGAGATCAGGGAGTGGGAGAAAAACTGTTTTTT
>TRBJ1-2|-|TRBD1|TRBV7-2
CASRVDRDYGYTF
TGTGCCAGCAGGGTGGACAGGGACTATGGCTACACCTTC
>TRBJ2-7|-|TRBD1|TRBV5-6
CASSRPGTGGEYF
TGTGCCAGCAGCCGTCCCGGGACAGGGGGAGAGTACTTC
>TRBJ2-5|-|-|TRBV10-3
CAISESQTGGRETQYF
TGTGCCATCAGTGAGTCTCAGACTGGGGGGCGAGAGACCCAGTACTTC
>TRBJ2-1|-|TRBD1|TRBV4-1
CASSKRQGNEQFF
TGCGCCAGCAGCAAACGACAGGGTAATGAGCAGTTCTTC
>TRBJ1-5|-|-|TRBV28
CASSFVGEANQPQHF
TGTGCCAGCAGTTTCGTTGGGGAGGCCAATCAGCCCCAGCATTTT
>TRBJ2-4|-|TRBD2|TRBV7-8
CASSLSSGGMSIQYF
TGTGCCAGCAGCTTAAGTAGCGGGGGGATGAGCATTCAGTACTTC
>TRBJ2-2|once|TRBD2|TRBV27
CASTYAGGAGELFF
TGTGCCAGCACCTACGCGGGAGGGGCCGGGGAGCTGTTTTTT
>TRBJ1-5|-|-|TRBV28
CASSAAGGFSNQPQHF
TGTGCCAGCAGCGCCGCCGGGGGGTTTAGCAATCAGCCCCAGCATTTT
>TRBJ1-1|-|-|TRBV7-9
CASSLKRDTEAFF
TGTGCCAGCAGCTTAAAAAGGGACACTGAAGCTTTCTTT
>TRBJ2-5|-|-|TRBV7-2
CASSLERDGTQYF
TGTGCCAGCAGCCTGGAGAGGGACGGGACCCAGTACTTC
>TRBJ2-7|-|-|TRBV2
CASSGLTRGRAGLYEQYF
TGTGCCAGCAGTGGGCTCACCAGGGGTCGGGCTGGGCTATACGAGCAGTACTTC
>TRBJ1-4|-|-|TRBV28
CASSLGGDNEKLFF
TGTGCCAGCAGTTTGGGTGGGGATAATGAAAAACTGTTTTTT
>TRBJ1-3|-|-|TRBV19
CASSIGRRNTIYF
TGTGCCAGTAGTATCGGCAGACGAAACACCATATATTTT
>TRBJ1-2|-|TRBD1|TRBV19
CASSTPGTGKERGYTF
TGTGCCAGTAGTACCCCAGGGACAGGGAAGGAGCGAGGCTACACCTTC
>TRBJ2-3|-|-|TRBV7-9
CASSPHRTDYTQYF
TGTGCCAGCAGCCCCCACCGGACAGACTATACGCAGTATTTT
>TRBJ1-4|-|TRBD1|TRBV27
CASKRDRAEKLFF
TGTGCCAGCAAGAGGGACAGGGCTGAAAAACTGTTTTTT
>TRBJ2-3|-|TRBD2|TRBV14
CASSRTSGILTDTQYF
TGTGCCAGCAGTAGGACTAGCGGGATCCTCACAGATACGCAGTATTTT
>TRBJ1-2|-|TRBD1|TRBV28
CASSLGGQGFFDGYTF
TGTGCCAGCAGTTTAGGGGGACAGGGTTTCTTTGATGGCTACACCTTC
>TRBJ2-1|-|-|TRBV5-1
CASSRDPDLYNEQFF
TGTGCCAGCAGCCGAGACCCGGACCTCTACAATGAGCAGTTCTTC
>TRBJ2-5|-|-|TRBV28
CASSHRTTAQETQYF
TGTGCCAGCAGTCACCGCACGACAGCCCAAGAGACCCAGTACTTC
>TRBJ1-1|-|-|TRBV2
CASRRESNTEAFF
TGTGCCAGCAGGAGAGAATCGAACACTGAAGCTTTCTTT
>TRBJ2-3|-|-|TRBV10-3
CATAGYKTDTQYF
TGTGCCACCGCAGGGTACAAGACAGATACGCAGTATTTT
>TRBJ2-2|-|TRBD2|TRBV9
CASSVGTSEGGELFF
TGTGCCAGCAGCGTAGGTACTAGCGAGGGCGGGGAGCTGTTTTTT
>TRBJ1-2|-|TRBD1|TRBV6-1
CASSRDSGPYGYTF
TGTGCCAGCAGTCGGGACAGTGGACCGTATGGCTACACCTTC
>TRBJ2-5|-|TRBD2|TRBV30
CACPLAGGHQETQYF
TGTGCCTGTCCCCTAGCGGGAGGACACCAAGAGACCCAGTACTTC
>TRBJ2-3|-|TRBD1|TRBV2
CASTRQGAGTDTQYF
TGTGCCAGCACCCGACAGGGGGCAGGCACAGATACGCAGTATTTT
>TRBJ2-5|-|TRBD2|TRBV6-5
CASRGTNQETQYF
TGTGCCAGCAGGGGGACTAACCAAGAGACCCAGTACTTC
>TRBJ1-2|-|-|TRBV27
CASSRDRYGYTF
TGTGCCAGCAGCAGAGACCGATATGGCTACACCTTC
>TRBJ2-6|-|-|TRBV6-1
CASTKGLTGANVLTF
TGTGCCAGCACCAAGGGTTTAACTGGGGCCAACGTCCTGACTTTC
>TRBJ2-3|-|TRBD2|TRBV5-4
CASSSTSGRADTQYF
TGTGCCAGCAGCTCGACTAGCGGGAGGGCAGATACGCAGTATTTT
>TRBJ2-6|-|TRBD1|TRBV4-1
CASSRGTGNSGANVLTF
TGCGCCAGCAGCCGGGGGACAGGGAACTCTGGGGCCAACGTCCTGACTTTC
>TRBJ1-5|-|-|TRBV7-9
CASSRGDQPQHF
TGTGCCAGCAGCCGGGGGGATCAGCCCCAGCATTTT
>TRBJ2-3|-|-|TRBV6-5
CASSNRANTDTQYF
TGTGCTAGCAGCAACAGGGCTAACACAGATACGCAGTATTTT
>TRBJ1-1|-|-|TRBV9
CASSVTSTATEAFF
TGTGCCAGCAGCGTTACTTCCACGGCCACTGAAGCTTTCTTT
>TRBJ2-1|-|TRBD2|TRBV6-1
CASSAWGLPTSEGAYNEQFF
TGTGCCAGCAGTGCCTGGGGACTGCCGACTAGCGAGGGGGCCTACAATGAGCAGTTCTTC
>TRBJ2-7|-|-|TRBV7-9
CASSLAAGTYEQYF
TGTGCCAGCAGCTTAGCGGCAGGGACCTACGAGCAGTACTTC
>TRBJ2-7|-|-|TRBV5-5
CASSFDGHEQYF
TGTGCCAGCAGCTTCGATGGGCACGAGCAGTACTTC
>TRBJ1-1|-|TRBD1|TRBV9
CASSVGGRGLGEAFF
TGTGCCAGCAGCGTAGGGGGCAGGGGGCTGGGTGAAGCTTTCTTT
>TRBJ2-1|few|-|TRBV25-1
CASSGGQSRDYKQFF
TGTGCCAGCAGTGGAGGACAGTCACGAGACTATAAGCAGTTCTTC